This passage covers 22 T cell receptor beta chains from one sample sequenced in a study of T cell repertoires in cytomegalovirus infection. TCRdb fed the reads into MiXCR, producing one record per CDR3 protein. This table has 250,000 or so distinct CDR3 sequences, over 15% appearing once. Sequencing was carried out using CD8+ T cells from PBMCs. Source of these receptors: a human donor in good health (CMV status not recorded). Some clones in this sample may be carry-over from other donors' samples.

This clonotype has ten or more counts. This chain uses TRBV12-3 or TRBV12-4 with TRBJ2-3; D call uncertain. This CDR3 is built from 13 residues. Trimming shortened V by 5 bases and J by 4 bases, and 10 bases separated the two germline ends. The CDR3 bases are TGTGCCAGCAGTCAACCCCGACCAGATACGCAGTATTTT. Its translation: CASSQPRPDTQYF.

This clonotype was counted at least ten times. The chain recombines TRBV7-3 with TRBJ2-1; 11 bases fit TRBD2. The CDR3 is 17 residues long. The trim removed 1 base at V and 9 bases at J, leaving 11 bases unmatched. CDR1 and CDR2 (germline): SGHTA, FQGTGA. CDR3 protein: CASSLIAGGPLPSEQFF. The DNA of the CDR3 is TGTGCCAGCAGCTTAATAGCGGGGGGGCCTTTACCCAGTGAGCAGTTCTTC.

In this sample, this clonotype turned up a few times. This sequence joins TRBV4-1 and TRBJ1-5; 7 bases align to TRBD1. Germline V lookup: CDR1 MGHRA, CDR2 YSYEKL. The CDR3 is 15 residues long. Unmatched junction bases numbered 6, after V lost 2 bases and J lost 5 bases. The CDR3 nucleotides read TGCGCCAGCAGCCAAAAGACAGGGTACGATCAGCCCCAGCATTTT. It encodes CASSQKTGYDQPQHF.

The CDR3 coding sequence is TGCGCCAGCAGCCAAGGACAGGACGAGCCCTACAATGAGCAGTTCTTC. Protein product: CASSQGQDEPYNEQFF. This chain uses TRBV4-1 with TRBJ2-1; D might be TRBD1 (6 bases). Trimming removed 1 base at V and 2 bases at J, with 12 bases between. CDR1 is MGHRA and CDR2 is YSYEKL in the germline V gene. The CDR3 is made up of 16 amino acids.

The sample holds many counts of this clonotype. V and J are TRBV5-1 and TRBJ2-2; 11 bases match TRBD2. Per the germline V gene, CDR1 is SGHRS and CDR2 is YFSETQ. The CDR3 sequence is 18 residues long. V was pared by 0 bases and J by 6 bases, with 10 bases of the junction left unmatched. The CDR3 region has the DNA TGCGCCAGCAGCTTGGATTTCCCCGGGACTAGCGGATCCGGGGAGCTGTTTTTT. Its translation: CASSLDFPGTSGSGELFF.

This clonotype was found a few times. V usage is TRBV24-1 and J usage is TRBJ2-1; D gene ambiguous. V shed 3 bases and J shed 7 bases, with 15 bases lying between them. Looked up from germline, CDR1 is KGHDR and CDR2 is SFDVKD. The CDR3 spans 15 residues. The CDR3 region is CATSDLRLGSNEQFF. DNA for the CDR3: TGTGCCACCAGTGATCTTCGTCTCGGGTCAAATGAGCAGTTCTTC.

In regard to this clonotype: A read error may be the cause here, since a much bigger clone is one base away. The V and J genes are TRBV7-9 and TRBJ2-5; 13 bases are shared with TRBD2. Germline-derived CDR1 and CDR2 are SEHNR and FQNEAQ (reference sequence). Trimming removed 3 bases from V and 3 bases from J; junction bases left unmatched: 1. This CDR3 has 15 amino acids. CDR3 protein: CASSLTSGGKETQYF. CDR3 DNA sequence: TGTGCCAGCAGCTTGACTAGCGGGGGGAAAGAGACCCAGTACTTC.

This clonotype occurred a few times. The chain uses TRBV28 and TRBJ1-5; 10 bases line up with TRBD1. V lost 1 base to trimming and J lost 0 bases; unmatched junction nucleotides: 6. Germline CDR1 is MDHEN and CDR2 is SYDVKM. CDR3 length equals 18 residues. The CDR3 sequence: CASSLLGTGVTSNQPQHF. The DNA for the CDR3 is TGTGCCAGCAGTTTATTGGGGACAGGGGTAACTAGCAATCAGCCCCAGCATTTT.

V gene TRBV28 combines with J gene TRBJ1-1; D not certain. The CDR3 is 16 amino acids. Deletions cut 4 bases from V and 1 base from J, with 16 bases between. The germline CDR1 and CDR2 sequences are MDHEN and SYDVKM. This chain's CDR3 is CASSSPDEASNTEAFF. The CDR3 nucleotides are TGTGCCAGCAGTTCGCCCGATGAGGCTTCGAACACTGAAGCTTTCTTT.

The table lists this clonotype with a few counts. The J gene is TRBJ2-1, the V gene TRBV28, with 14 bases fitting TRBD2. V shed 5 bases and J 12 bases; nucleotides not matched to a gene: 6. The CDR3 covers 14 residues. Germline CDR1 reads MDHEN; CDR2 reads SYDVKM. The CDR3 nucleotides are TGTGCCAGCAGTGGGGGACTAGCGGGGGATGGGCAGTTCTTC. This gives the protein CASSGGLAGDGQFF. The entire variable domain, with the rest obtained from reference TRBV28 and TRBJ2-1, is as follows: DVKVTQSSRYLVKRTGEKVFLECVQDMDHENMFWYRQDPGLGLRLIYFSYDVKMKEKGDIPEGYSVSREKKERFSLILESASTNQTSMYLCASSGGLAGDGQFFGPGTRLTVL.

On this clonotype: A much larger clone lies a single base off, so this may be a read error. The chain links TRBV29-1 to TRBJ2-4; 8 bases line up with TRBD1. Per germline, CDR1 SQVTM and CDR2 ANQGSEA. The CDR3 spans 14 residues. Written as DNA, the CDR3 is TGCAGCATTGAAGAGGTTAACAGGGGGGACATTCAGTACTTC. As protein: CSIEEVNRGDIQYF.

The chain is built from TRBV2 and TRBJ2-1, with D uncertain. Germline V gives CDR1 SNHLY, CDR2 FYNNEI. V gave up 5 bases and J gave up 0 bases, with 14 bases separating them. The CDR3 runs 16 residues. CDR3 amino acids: CASSLDTASSYNEQFF. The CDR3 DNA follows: TGTGCCAGCAGTTTAGACACCGCGAGCTCCTACAATGAGCAGTTCTTC.

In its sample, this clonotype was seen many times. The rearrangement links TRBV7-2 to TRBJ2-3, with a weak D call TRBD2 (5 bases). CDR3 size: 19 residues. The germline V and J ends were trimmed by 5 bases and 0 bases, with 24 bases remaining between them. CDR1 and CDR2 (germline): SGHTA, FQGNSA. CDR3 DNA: TGTGCCAGCAGCCCCTCGAATTGGGCTGAGGGTACTAGCACAGATACGCAGTATTTT. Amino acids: CASSPSNWAEGTSTDTQYF. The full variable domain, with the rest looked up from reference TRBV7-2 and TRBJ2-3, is GAGVSQSPSNKVTEKGKDVELRCDPISGHTALYWYRQSLGQGLEFLIYFQGNSAPDKSGLPSDRFSAERTGGSVSTLTIQRTQQEDSAVYLCASSPSNWAEGTSTDTQYFGPGTRLTVL.

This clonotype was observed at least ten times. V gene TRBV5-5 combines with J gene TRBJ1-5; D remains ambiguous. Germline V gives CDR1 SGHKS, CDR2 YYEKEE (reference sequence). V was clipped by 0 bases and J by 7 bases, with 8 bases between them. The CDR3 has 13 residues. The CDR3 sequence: CASSLDGSQPQHF. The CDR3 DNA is TGTGCCAGCAGCTTGGATGGGTCCCAGCCCCAGCATTTT.

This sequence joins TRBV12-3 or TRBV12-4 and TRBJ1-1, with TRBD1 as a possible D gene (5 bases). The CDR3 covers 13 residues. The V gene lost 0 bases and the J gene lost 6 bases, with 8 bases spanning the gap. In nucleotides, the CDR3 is TGTGCCAGCAGTTTAGCAGGGGTTCCTGAAGCTTTCTTT. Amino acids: CASSLAGVPEAFF.

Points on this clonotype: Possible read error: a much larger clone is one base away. CDR3 in DNA: TGCAGCGCCCCCGGGGGGGCTGATGAAGCTTTCTTT. It codes for CSAPGGADEAFF. This chain connects TRBV29-1 to TRBJ1-1; a weak D match, TRBD1 (6 bases). CDR1 is SQVTM and CDR2 is ANQGSEA in the germline V gene. V lost 7 bases, J lost 7 bases, and 16 bases lay in between. This CDR3 is 12 amino acids long.

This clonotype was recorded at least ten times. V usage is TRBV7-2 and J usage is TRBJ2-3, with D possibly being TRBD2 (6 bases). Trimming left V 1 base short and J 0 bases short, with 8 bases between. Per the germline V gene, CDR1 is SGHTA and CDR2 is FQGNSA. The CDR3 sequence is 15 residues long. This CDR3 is CASSLGGVSTDTQYF. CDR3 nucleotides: TGTGCCAGCAGCTTAGGGGGGGTTAGCACAGATACGCAGTATTTT.

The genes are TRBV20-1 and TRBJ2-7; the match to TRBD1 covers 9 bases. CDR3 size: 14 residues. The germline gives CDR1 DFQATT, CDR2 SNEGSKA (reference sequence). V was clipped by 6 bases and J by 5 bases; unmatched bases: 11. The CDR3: CSARGDREWNEQYF. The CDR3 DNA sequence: TGCAGTGCCCGCGGGGACAGGGAATGGAACGAGCAGTACTTC.

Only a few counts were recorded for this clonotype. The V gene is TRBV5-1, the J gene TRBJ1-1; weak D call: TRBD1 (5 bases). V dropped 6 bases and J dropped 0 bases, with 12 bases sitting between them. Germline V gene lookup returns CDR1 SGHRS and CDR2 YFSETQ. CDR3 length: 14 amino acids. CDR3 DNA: TGCGCCAGCACCGGGACGGAATTGAACACTGAAGCTTTCTTT. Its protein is CASTGTELNTEAFF.

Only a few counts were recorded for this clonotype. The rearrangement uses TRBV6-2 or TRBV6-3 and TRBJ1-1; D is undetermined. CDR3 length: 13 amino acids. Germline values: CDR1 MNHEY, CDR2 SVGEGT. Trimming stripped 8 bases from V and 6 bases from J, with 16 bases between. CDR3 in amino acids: CASGPPGFAEAFF. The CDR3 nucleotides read TGTGCCAGCGGTCCCCCCGGGTTCGCTGAAGCTTTCTTT.

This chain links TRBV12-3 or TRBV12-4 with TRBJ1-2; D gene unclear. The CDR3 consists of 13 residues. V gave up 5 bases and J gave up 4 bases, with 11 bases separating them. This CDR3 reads CASSPGQIYGYTF. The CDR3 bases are TGTGCCAGCAGTCCGGGTCAGATCTATGGCTACACCTTC.

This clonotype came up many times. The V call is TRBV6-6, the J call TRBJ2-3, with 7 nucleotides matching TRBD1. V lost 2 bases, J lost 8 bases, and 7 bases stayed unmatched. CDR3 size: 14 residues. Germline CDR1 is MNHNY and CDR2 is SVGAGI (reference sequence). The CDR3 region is CASSYRQGEGTQYF. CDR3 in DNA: TGTGCCAGCAGTTACCGACAGGGAGAGGGTACGCAGTATTTT.